This TCR beta chain was retrieved from a study of cytomegalovirus exposure and HLA in healthy donors. Study results and limitations: Through in vitro validation, three CMV-associated chains were shown to be specific for CMV antigens. Indistinguishable V segments such as TRBV6-2 and TRBV6-3 were excluded.

Of note for this clone: The antigen is not known.

Trimming removed 1 base at V and 0 bases at J, with 4 bases between. This CDR3 has 14 amino acids. Germline lookup yields CDR1 MNHEY and CDR2 SMNVEV (reference sequence). Both 60 Vbeta primers and 13 Jbeta primers went into the PCR. Libraries were prepared by immunoSEQ multiplex PCR; TCRdb keeps only in-frame clonotypes and omits some of them. Seen here are some 170,000 clones, under 85% observed once, and the top ten hold about 2.7%. The sequenced sample consisted of PBMCs. This chain joins TRBV27 and TRBJ2-1; D unclear. The sequence derives from a male donor in good health and CMV-seronegative. Written as DNA, the CDR3 is TGTGCCAGCAGTTTATACTTCTCCTACAATGAGCAGTTCTTC. This gives the protein CASSLYFSYNEQFF.